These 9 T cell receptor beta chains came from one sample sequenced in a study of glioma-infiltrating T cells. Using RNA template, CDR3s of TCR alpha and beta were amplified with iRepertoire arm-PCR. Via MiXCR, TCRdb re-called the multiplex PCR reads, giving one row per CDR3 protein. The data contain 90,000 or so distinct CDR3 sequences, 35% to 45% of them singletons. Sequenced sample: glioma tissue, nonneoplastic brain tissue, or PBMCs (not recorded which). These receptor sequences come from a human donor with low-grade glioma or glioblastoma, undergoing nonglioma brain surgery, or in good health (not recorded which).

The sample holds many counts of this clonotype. CDR3 residues: CASSMVSLGELFF. The CDR3 DNA reads as TGTGCCAGTAGTATGGTCTCCCTCGGGGAGCTGTTTTTT. This sequence joins TRBV19 and TRBJ2-2; D gene ambiguous. Germline CDR1 and CDR2: LNHDA and SQIVND (reference sequence). The CDR3 sequence is 13 residues long. Trimming removed 3 bases at V and 7 bases at J, with 9 bases between.

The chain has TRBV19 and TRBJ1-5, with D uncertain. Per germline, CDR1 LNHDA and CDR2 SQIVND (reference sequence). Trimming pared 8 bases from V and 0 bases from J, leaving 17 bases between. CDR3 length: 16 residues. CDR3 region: CASAEGRRISNQPQHF. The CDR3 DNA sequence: TGTGCCAGTGCCGAGGGTCGACGGATTAGCAATCAGCCCCAGCATTTT.

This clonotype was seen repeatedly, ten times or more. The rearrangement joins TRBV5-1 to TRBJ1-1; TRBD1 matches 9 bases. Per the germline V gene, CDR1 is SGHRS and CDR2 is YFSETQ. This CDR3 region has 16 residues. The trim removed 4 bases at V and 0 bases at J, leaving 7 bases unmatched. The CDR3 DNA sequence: TGCGCCAGCAGCCCCTGGGACAGGGCGATGAACACTGAAGCTTTCTTT. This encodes CASSPWDRAMNTEAFF. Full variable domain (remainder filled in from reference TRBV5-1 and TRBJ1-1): KAGVTQTPRYLIKTRGQQVTLSCSPISGHRSVSWYQQTPGQGLQFLFEYFSETQRNKGNFPGRFSGRQFSNSRSEMNVSTLELGDSALYLCASSPWDRAMNTEAFFGQGTRLTVV.

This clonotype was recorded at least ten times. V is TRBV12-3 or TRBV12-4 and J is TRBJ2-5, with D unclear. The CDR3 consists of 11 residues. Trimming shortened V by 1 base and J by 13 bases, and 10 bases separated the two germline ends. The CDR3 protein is CASSLGQEPYF. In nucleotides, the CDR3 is TGTGCCAGCAGTTTAGGGCAGGAGCCGTACTTC.

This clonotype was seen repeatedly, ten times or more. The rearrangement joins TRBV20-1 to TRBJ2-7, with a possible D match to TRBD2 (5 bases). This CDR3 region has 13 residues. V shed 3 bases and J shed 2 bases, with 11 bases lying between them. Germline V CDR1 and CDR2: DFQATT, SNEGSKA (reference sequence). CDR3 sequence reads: CSASPGSPYEQYF. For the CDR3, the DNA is TGCAGTGCTAGCCCGGGGTCCCCCTACGAGCAGTACTTC.

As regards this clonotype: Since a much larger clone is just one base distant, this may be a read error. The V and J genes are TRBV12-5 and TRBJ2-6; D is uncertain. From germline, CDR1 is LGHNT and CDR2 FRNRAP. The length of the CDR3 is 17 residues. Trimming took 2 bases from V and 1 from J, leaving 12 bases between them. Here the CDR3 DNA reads TGTGCTAGTGGTTTGCGGAATAACTTTTCTGGGGCCAACGTCCTGACTTTC. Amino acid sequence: CASGLRNNFSGANVLTF.

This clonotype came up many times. The CDR3 loop reads CASNLQTGMGQPQHF. Here the CDR3 DNA reads TGTGCCAGCAACCTCCAGACAGGGATGGGTCAGCCCCAGCATTTT. V gene TRBV2 combines with J gene TRBJ1-5, with 7 nucleotides matching TRBD1. The CDR3 covers 15 residues. Germline V gene lookup returns CDR1 SNHLY and CDR2 FYNNEI. V shed 7 bases, J shed 6 bases, and the junction held 12 bases outside the gene matches.

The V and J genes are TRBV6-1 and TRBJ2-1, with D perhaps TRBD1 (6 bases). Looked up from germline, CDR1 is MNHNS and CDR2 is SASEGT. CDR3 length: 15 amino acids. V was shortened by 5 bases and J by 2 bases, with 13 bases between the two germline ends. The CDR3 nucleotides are TGTGCCAGCAGTTTGTCAGGGGTAACCTACAATGAGCAGTTCTTC. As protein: CASSLSGVTYNEQFF.

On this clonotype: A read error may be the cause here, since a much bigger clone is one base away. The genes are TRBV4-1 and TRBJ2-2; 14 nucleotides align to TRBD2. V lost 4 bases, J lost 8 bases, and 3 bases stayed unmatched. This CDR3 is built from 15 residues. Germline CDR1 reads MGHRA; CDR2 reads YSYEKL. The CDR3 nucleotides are TGCGCCAGCAGCCGGGGACTAGCGGGAGTTGGGGAGCTGTTTTTT. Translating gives CASSRGLAGVGELFF.